This T cell receptor beta chain was identified in a study of blood T cells in healthy people across ages. Whole-study results and caveats: Calculation of diversity from one million T cells yielded estimates considered to be underestimates.

In its sample, this clonotype was seen a few times. Antigen specificity is unknown. With a J-beta primer mix and a sample-barcoded 5' primer, a second PCR ran about 7 to 12 cycles. TCRdb re-analysed the 5' RACE reads in MiXCR, keeping a single row per CDR3 protein. The sample has about 1.6 million distinct CDR3 sequences, about 35% seen once; the top ten hold around 11%. Germline V lookup: CDR1 DFQATT, CDR2 SNEGSKA (reference sequence). V was shortened by 0 bases and J by 2 bases, with 8 bases between the two germline ends. This CDR3 has 14 amino acids. The receptor's source is a woman aged 30 to 39 in good health. The specimen sequenced was blood. The chain has TRBV20-1 and TRBJ2-1; no clear D. The CDR3 loop is CSARDRAAYNEQFF. CDR3 nucleotides: TGCAGTGCTAGAGATCGGGCGGCCTACAATGAGCAGTTCTTC.